This T cell receptor beta chain was recovered during a study of somatic mutations in cytotoxic T cells in rheumatoid arthritis. The sample holds one count of this clone. TCRdb keeps only in-frame clones here, not all; method: immunoSEQ multiplex PCR. The sample shows over 15,000 clones, 60% to 85% of them seen only once. CDR1 and CDR2 from the germline V gene are PRHDT and FYEKMQ (reference sequence). The V gene end was trimmed by 3 bases and the J gene end by 6 bases; junction bases not matched to a gene: 4. This CDR3 has 15 residues. The chain links TRBV13 to TRBJ2-2; 10 nucleotides line up with TRBD2. Sequencing was carried out using CD8+ T cells sorted from blood. The sequence derives from an adult with rheumatoid arthritis. CDR3 nucleotide sequence: TGTGCCAGCAGCTTGAGCGGGGGGGCCCCCGGGGAGCTGTTTTTT. This sequence encodes CASSLSGGAPGELFF.